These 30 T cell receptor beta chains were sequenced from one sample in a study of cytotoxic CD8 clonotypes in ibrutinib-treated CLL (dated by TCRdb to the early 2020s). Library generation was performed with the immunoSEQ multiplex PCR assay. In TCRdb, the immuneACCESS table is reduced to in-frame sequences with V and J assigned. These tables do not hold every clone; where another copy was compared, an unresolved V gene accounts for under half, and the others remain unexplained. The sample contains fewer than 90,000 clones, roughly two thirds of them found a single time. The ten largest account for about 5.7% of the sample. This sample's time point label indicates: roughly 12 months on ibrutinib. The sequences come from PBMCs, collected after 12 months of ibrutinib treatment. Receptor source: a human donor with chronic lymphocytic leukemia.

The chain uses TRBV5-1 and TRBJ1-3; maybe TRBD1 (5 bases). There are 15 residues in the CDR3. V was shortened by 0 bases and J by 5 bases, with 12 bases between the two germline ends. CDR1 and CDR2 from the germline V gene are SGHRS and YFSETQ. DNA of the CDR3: TGCGCCAGCAGCTTGGGACAGACGGCCCGAAACACCATATATTTT. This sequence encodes CASSLGQTARNTIYF. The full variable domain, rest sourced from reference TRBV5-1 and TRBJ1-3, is KAGVTQTPRYLIKTRGQQVTLSCSPISGHRSVSWYQQTPGQGLQFLFEYFSETQRNKGNFPGRFSGRQFSNSRSEMNVSTLELGDSALYLCASSLGQTARNTIYFGEGSWLTVV.

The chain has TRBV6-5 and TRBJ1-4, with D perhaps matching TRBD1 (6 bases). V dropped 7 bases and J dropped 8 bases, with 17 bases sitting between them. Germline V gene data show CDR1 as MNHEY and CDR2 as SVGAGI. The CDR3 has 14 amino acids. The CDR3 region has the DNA TGTGCCAGCACCAATTTAAGGGGGGGCGAAAAACTGTTTTTT. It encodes CASTNLRGGEKLFF.

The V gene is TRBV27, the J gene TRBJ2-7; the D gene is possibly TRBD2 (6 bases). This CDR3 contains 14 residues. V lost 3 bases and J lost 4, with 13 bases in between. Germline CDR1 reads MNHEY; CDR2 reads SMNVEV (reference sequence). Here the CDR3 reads CASSFSEGTYEQYF. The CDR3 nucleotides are TGTGCCAGCAGTTTTTCTGAGGGGACTTACGAGCAGTACTTC.

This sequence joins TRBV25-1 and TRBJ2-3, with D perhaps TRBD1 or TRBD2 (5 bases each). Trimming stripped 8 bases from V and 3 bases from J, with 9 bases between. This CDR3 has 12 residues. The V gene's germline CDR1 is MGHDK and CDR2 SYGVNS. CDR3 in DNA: TGTGCCAGCGGGGGTATGACAGATACGCAGTATTTT. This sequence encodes CASGGMTDTQYF.

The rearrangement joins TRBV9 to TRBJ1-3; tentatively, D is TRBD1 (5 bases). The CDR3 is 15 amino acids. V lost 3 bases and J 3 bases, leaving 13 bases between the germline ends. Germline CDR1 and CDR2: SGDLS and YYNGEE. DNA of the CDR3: TGTGCCAGCAGCGCCGGAACAGGACTTGGAAACACCATATATTTT. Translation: CASSAGTGLGNTIYF.

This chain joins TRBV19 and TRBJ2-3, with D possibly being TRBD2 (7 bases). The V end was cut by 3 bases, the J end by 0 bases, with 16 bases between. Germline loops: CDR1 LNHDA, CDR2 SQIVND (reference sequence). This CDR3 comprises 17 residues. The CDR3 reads CASSIRRGPISTDTQYF. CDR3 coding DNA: TGTGCCAGTAGTATTCGGCGGGGGCCCATAAGCACAGATACGCAGTATTTT. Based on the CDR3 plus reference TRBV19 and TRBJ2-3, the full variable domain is DGGITQSPKYLFRKEGQNVTLSCEQNLNHDAMYWYRQDPGQGLRLIYYSQIVNDFQKGDIAEGYSVSREKKESFPLTVTSAQKNPTAFYLCASSIRRGPISTDTQYFGPGTRLTVL.

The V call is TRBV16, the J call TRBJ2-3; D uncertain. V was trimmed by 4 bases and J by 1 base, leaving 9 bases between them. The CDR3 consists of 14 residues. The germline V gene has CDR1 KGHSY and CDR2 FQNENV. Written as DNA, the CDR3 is TGTGCCAGCAGCCCCCCACAGCGCACAGATACGCAGTATTTT. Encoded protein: CASSPPQRTDTQYF.

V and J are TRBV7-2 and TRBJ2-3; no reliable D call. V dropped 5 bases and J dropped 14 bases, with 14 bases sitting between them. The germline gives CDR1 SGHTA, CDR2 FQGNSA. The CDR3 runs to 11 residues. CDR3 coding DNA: TGTGCCAGCAGCCAGACCCACCCCGCGTATTTT. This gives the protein CASSQTHPAYF.

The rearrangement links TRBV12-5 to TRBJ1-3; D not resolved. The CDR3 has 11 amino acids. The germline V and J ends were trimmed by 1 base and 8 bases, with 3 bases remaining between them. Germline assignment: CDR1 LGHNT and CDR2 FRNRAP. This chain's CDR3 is CASGLGYTIYF. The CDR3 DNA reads TGTGCTAGTGGTTTGGGGTACACCATATATTTT.

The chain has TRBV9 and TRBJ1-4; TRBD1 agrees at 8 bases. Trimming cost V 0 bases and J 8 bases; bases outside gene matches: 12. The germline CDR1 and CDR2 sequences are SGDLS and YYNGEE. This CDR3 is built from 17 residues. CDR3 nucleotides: TGTGCCAGCAGCGTAGGGCAGGGGGCGCAGAGTTACGAAAAACTGTTTTTT. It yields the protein CASSVGQGAQSYEKLFF.

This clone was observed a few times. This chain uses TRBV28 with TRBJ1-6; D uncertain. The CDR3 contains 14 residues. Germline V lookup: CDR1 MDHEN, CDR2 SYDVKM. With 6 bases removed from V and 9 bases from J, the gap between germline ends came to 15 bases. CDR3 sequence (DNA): TGTGCCAGCAGGACCCCGGGTTCCAGTTCACCCCTCCACTTT. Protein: CASRTPGSSSPLHF.

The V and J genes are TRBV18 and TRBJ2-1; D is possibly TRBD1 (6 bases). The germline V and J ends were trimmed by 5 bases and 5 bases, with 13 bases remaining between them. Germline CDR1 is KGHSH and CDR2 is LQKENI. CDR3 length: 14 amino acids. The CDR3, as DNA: TGTGCCAGCTCAGTAACCAGGGGTGACAATGAGCAGTTCTTC. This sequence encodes CASSVTRGDNEQFF.

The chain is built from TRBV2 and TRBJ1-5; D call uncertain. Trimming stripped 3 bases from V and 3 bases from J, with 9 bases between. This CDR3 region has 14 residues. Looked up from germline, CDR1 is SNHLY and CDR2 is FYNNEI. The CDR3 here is CASSDWQINQPQHF. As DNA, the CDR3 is TGTGCCAGCAGTGATTGGCAGATCAATCAGCCCCAGCATTTT. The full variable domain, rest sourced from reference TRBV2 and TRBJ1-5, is EPEVTQTPSHQVTQMGQEVILRCVPISNHLYFYWYRQILGQKVEFLVSFYNNEISEKSEIFDDQFSVERPDGSNFTLKIRSTKLEDSAMYFCASSDWQINQPQHFGDGTRLSIL.

The CDR3: CASSLGGQPQETQYF. The CDR3 DNA sequence: TGTGCCAGCAGCTTGGGGGGACAGCCACAAGAGACCCAGTACTTC. The chain combines TRBV11-2 with TRBJ2-5; tentatively, D is TRBD1 (7 bases). The CDR3 spans 15 residues. Per the germline V gene, CDR1 is SGHAT and CDR2 is FQNNGV. Trimming stripped 3 bases from V and 2 bases from J, with 13 bases between.

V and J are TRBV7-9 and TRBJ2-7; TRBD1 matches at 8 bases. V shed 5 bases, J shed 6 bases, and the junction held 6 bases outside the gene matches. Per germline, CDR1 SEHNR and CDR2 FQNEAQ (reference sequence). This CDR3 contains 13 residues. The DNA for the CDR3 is TGTGCCAGCAGCCTGACCGGGACAGGCGAGCAGTACTTC. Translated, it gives CASSLTGTGEQYF.

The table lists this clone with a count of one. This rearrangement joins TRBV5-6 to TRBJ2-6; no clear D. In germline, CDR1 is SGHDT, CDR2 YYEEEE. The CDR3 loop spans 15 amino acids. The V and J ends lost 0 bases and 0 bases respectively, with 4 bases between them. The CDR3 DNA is TGTGCCAGCAGCTTGGTAGACTCTGGGGCCAACGTCCTGACTTTC. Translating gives CASSLVDSGANVLTF.

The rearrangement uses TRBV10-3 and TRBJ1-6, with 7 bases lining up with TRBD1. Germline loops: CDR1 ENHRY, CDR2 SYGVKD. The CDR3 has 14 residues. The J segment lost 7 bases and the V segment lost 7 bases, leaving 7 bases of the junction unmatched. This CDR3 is CAIKEGAMNSPLHF. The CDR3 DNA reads TGTGCCATCAAGGAGGGGGCCATGAATTCACCCCTCCACTTT.

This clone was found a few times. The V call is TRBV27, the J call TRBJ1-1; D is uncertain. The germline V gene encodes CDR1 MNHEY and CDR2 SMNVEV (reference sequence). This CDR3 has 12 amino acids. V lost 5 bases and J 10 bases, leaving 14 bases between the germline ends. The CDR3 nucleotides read TGTGCCAGCAGTCCCAGGACCGGCCCAGCTTTCTTT. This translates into CASSPRTGPAFF.

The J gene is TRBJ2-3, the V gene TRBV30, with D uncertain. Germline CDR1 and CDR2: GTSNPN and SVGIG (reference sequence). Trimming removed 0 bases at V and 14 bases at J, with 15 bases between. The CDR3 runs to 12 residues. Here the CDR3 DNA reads TGTGCCTGGAGTGTACTCGAGACGGCGTCGTATTTT. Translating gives CAWSVLETASYF. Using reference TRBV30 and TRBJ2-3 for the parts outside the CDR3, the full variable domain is SQTIHQWPATLVQPVGSPLSLECTVEGTSNPNLYWYRQAAGRGLQLLFYSVGIGQISSEVPQNLSASRPQDRQFILSSKKLLLSDSGFYLCAWSVLETASYFGPGTRLTVL.

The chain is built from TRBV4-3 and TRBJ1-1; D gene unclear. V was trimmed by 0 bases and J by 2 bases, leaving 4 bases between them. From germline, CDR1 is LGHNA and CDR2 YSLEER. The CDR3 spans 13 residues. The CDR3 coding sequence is TGCGCCAGCAGCCAAGAGTATAACACTGAAGCTTTCTTT. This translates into CASSQEYNTEAFF.

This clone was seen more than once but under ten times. The CDR3: CASSLYSLNNYGYTF. DNA for the CDR3: TGTGCCAGCAGCTTATACAGCTTGAATAACTATGGCTACACCTTC. V usage is TRBV5-8 and J usage is TRBJ1-2, with D unresolved. This CDR3 is built from 15 residues. Germline values: CDR1 SGHTS, CDR2 YDEGEE. Between the trimmed V and J ends, which lost 2 bases and 1 base, there was a span of 12 bases.

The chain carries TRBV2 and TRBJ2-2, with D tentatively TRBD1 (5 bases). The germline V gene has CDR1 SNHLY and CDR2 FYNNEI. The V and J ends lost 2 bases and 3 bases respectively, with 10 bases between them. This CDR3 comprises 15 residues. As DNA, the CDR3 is TGTGCCAGCAGTGAAACGGCAGGGTACACCGGGGAGCTGTTTTTT. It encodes CASSETAGYTGELFF. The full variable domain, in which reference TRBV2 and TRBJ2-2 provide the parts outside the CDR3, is EPEVTQTPSHQVTQMGQEVILRCVPISNHLYFYWYRQILGQKVEFLVSFYNNEISEKSEIFDDQFSVERPDGSNFTLKIRSTKLEDSAMYFCASSETAGYTGELFFGEGSRLTVL.

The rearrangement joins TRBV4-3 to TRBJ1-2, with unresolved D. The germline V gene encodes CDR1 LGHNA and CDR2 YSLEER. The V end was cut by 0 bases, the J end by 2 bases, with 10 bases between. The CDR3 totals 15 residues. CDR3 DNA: TGCGCCAGCAGCCAAGATTTAGGGTTGAACTATGGCTACACCTTC. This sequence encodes CASSQDLGLNYGYTF.

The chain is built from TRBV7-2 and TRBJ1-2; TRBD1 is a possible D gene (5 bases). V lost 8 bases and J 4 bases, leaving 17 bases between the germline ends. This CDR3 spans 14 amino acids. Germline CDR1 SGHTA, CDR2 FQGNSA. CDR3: CASPPRGFPYGYTF. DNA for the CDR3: TGTGCCAGCCCCCCTCGGGGGTTCCCCTATGGCTACACCTTC.

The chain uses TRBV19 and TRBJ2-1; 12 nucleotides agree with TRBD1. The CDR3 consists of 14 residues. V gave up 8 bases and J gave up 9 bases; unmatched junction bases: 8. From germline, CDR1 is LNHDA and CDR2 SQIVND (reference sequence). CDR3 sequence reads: CASWGQGASGEQFF. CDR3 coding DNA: TGTGCCAGTTGGGGACAGGGGGCTAGCGGTGAGCAGTTCTTC. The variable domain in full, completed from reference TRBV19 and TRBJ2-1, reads DGGITQSPKYLFRKEGQNVTLSCEQNLNHDAMYWYRQDPGQGLRLIYYSQIVNDFQKGDIAEGYSVSREKKESFPLTVTSAQKNPTAFYLCASWGQGASGEQFFGPGTRLTVL.

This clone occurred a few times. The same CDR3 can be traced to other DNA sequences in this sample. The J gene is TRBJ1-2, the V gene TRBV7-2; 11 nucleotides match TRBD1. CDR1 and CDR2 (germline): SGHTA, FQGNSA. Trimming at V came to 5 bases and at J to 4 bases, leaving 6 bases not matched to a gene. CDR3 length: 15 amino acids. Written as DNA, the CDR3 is TGTGCCAGCAGCCCCGGACAGGGGGCGGCCTATGGCTACACCTTC. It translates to CASSPGQGAAYGYTF. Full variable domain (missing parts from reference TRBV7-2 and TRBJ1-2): GAGVSQSPSNKVTEKGKDVELRCDPISGHTALYWYRQSLGQGLEFLIYFQGNSAPDKSGLPSDRFSAERTGGSVSTLTIQRTQQEDSAVYLCASSPGQGAAYGYTFGSGTRLTVV.

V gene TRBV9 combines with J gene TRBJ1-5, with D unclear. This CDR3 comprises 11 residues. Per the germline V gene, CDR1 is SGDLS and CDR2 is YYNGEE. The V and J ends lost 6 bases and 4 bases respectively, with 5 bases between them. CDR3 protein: CASTGNQPQHF. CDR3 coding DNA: TGTGCCAGCACGGGTAATCAGCCCCAGCATTTT.

CDR3 nucleotides: TGTGCCAGCAGCCCTGCCCTGGGACTAGCGGGGACAGATACGCAGTATTTT. Translating it yields CASSPALGLAGTDTQYF. The chain joins TRBV28 to TRBJ2-3; 13 nucleotides match TRBD2. After removal of 6 bases from V and 3 bases from J, the junction contained 9 bases not matched to a gene. CDR1 is MDHEN and CDR2 is SYDVKM in the germline V gene. The CDR3 is 17 amino acids.

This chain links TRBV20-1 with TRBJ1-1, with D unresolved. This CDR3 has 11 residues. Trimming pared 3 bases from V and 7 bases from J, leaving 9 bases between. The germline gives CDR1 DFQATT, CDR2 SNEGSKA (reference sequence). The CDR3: CSASAPSEAFF. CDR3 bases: TGCAGTGCTAGTGCACCGAGTGAAGCTTTCTTT.

CDR3 coding DNA: TGTGCCTGGAGTCGGGACAGGGGTTTACTTCAGCCCCAGCATTTT. Its translation: CAWSRDRGLLQPQHF. J is TRBJ1-5 and V is TRBV30; 10 bases align to TRBD1. V gave up 2 bases and J gave up 6 bases; unmatched junction bases: 7. This CDR3 is 15 amino acids long. Per germline, CDR1 GTSNPN and CDR2 SVGIG (reference sequence).